A single sample is the source of the 7 T cell receptor beta chains below, sequenced in a study of blood T cell repertoires in COVID-19. Assay: immunoSEQ multiplex PCR; the TCRdb copy retains only in-frame clones and omits some. The profile shows around 340,000 clones, more than 70% of them singletons. Material for sequencing was peripheral blood. Receptors originate from a woman in her sixties with COVID-19, enrolled during active disease.

This clone was observed once. V and J are TRBV3-1 (or the pseudogene TRBV3-2) and TRBJ2-6; 12 bases line up with TRBD1. V was clipped by 1 base and J by 1 base; unmatched bases: 5. Germline CDR1 reads LGHDT; CDR2 reads YNNKEL (reference sequence). The length of the CDR3 is 19 residues. CDR3 sequence reads: CASSQVLGQGASGANVLTF. The CDR3 region has the DNA TGTGCCAGCAGCCAAGTTCTGGGACAGGGGGCGTCTGGGGCCAACGTCCTGACTTTC.

The chain couples TRBV11-1 to TRBJ1-1, with TRBD1 matching over 8 bases. The CDR3 runs 14 residues. Germline trimming cut 6 bases from V and 3 bases from J; bases unmatched to any gene: 6. Germline values: CDR1 SGHAT, CDR2 FQDESV (reference sequence). CDR3 residues: CASRGDRGYTEAFF. CDR3 bases: TGTGCCAGCAGGGGAGACAGGGGATACACTGAAGCTTTCTTT.

This sequence joins TRBV21-1 and TRBJ1-2; the table assigns TRBD1, which was not confirmed against the DNA. TRBV21-1 is shown as a pseudogene. The CDR3 is 13 amino acids. The CDR3 DNA reads TGTGCCAGCAGCATATGGACAGGGGTTGGCTACACCTTC. It codes for CASSIWTGVGYTF.

V usage is TRBV5-4 and J usage is TRBJ1-2; TRBD1 aligns across 8 bases. The germline V gene encodes CDR1 SGHNT and CDR2 YYREEE (reference sequence). The V gene end was trimmed by 0 bases and the J gene end by 7 bases; junction bases not matched to a gene: 5. The CDR3 loop spans 14 amino acids. CDR3 residues: CASSLVDRARGYTF. CDR3 coding DNA: TGTGCCAGCAGCTTGGTGGACAGGGCTCGTGGCTACACCTTC.

This chain links TRBV19 with TRBJ1-1; 9 bases line up with TRBD1. Germline lookup yields CDR1 LNHDA and CDR2 SQIVND (reference sequence). The CDR3 is 17 amino acids. The V and J ends lost 6 bases and 5 bases, in that order; junction bases with no gene match: 16. The CDR3 nucleotides read TGTGCCAGTAGCATTGGAACCCCGGGACAGGGAGGGACTGAAGCTTTCTTT. Protein product: CASSIGTPGQGGTEAFF. Based on the CDR3 plus reference TRBV19 and TRBJ1-1, the full variable domain is DGGITQSPKYLFRKEGQNVTLSCEQNLNHDAMYWYRQDPGQGLRLIYYSQIVNDFQKGDIAEGYSVSREKKESFPLTVTSAQKNPTAFYLCASSIGTPGQGGTEAFFGQGTRLTVV.

The chain recombines TRBV27 with TRBJ1-6, with 9 nucleotides matching TRBD1. The CDR3 contains 15 residues. V lost 10 bases and J lost 5; bases outside the gene matches: 9. CDR1 is MNHEY and CDR2 is SMNVEV in the germline V gene (reference sequence). The CDR3 coding sequence is TGTGCCAACAGACCCTGGGACAGGGATAATTCACCCCTCCACTTT. Residues: CANRPWDRDNSPLHF.

The chain carries TRBV30 and TRBJ2-3; TRBD2 is a possible D gene (6 bases). This CDR3 is built from 15 residues. CDR1 GTSNPN and CDR2 SVGIG come from the germline V gene (reference sequence). Trimming pared 4 bases from V and 0 bases from J, leaving 14 bases between. The CDR3 nucleotides read TGTGCCTGGAAAGCGGGCCCTCTAAGCACAGATACGCAGTATTTT. It translates to CAWKAGPLSTDTQYF.